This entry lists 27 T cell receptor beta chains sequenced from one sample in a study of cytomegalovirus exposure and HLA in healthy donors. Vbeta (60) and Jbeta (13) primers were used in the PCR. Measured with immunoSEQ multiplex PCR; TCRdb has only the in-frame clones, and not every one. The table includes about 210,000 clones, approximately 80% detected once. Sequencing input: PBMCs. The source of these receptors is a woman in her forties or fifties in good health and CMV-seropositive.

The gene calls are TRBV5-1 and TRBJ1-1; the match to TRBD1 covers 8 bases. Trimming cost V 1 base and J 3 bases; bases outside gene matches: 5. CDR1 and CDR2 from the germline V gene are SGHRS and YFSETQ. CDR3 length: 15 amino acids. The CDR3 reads CASSLTGQGYTEAFF. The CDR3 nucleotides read TGCGCCAGCAGCTTGACCGGACAGGGATACACTGAAGCTTTCTTT.

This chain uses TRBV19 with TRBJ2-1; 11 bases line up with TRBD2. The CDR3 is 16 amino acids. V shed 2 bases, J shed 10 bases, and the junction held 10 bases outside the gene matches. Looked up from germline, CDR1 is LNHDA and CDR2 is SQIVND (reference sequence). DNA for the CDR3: TGTGCCAGTAGTATAATGGCTAGCGGGGGGCGGTGGGAGCAGTTCTTC. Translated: CASSIMASGGRWEQFF.

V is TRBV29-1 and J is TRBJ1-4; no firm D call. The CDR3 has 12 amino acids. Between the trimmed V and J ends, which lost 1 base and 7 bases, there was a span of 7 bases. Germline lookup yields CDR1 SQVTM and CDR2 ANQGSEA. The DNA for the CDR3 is TGCAGCGTTGAAGTTGGAGGTGAAAAACTGTTTTTT. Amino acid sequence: CSVEVGGEKLFF. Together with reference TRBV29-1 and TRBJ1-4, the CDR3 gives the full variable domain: SAVISQKPSRDICQRGTSLTIQCQVDSQVTMMFWYRQQPGQSLTLIATANQGSEATYESGFVIDKFPISRPNLTFSTLTVSNMSPEDSSIYLCSVEVGGEKLFFGSGTQLSVL.

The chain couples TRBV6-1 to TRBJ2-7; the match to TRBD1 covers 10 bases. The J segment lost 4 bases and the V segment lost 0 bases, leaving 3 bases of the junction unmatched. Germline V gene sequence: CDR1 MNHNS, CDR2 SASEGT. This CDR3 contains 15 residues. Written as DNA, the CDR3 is TGTGCCAGCAGTGAAGCGGGACAGGGGATGTACGAGCAGTACTTC. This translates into CASSEAGQGMYEQYF.

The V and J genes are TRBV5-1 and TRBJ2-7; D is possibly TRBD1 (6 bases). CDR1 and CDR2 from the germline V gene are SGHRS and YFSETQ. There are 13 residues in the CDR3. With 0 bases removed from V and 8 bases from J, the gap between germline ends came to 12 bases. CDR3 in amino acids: CASSLVLGTQQYF. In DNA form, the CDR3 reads TGCGCCAGCAGCTTGGTATTGGGGACACAGCAGTACTTC.

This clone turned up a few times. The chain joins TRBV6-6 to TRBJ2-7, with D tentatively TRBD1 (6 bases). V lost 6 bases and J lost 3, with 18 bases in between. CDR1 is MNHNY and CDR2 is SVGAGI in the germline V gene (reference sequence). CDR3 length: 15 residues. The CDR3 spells CASSPPPGQSYEQYF. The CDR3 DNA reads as TGTGCCAGCAGCCCGCCCCCCGGACAGAGCTACGAGCAGTACTTC.

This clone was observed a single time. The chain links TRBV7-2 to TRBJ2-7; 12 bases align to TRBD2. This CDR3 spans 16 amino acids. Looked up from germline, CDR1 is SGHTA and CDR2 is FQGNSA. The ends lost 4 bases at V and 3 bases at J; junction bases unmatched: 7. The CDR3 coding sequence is TGTGCCAGCAGCTCCAGACTAGCGGGGGCGATCTACGAGCAGTACTTC. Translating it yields CASSSRLAGAIYEQYF.

CDR3 sequence reads: CASTTGIAVYSGNTIYF. The DNA for the CDR3 is TGTGCCAGCACTACCGGAATTGCGGTCTACTCTGGAAACACCATATATTTT. The chain links TRBV28 to TRBJ1-3; D is ambiguous. The germline gives CDR1 MDHEN, CDR2 SYDVKM. V was shortened by 7 bases and J by 0 bases, with 19 bases between the two germline ends. This CDR3 has 17 amino acids.

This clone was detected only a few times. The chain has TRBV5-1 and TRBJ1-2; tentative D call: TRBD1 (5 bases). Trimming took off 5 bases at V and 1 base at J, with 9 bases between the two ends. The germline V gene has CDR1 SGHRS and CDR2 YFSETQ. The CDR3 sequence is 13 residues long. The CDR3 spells CASSNRNNYGYTF. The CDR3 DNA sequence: TGCGCCAGCAGTAACAGGAATAACTATGGCTACACCTTC. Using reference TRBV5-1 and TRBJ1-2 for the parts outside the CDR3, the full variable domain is KAGVTQTPRYLIKTRGQQVTLSCSPISGHRSVSWYQQTPGQGLQFLFEYFSETQRNKGNFPGRFSGRQFSNSRSEMNVSTLELGDSALYLCASSNRNNYGYTFGSGTRLTVV.

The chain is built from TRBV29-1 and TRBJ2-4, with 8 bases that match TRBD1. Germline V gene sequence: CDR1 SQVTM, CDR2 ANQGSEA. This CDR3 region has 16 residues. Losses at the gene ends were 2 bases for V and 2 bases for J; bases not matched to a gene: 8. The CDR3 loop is CSVEKTGERSKNIQYF. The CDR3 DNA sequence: TGCAGCGTTGAAAAGACAGGGGAGAGGTCCAAAAACATTCAGTACTTC.

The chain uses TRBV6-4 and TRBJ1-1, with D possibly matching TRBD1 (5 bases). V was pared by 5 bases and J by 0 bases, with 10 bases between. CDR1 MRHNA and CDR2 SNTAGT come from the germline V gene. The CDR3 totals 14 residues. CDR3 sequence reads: CASSKGEVNTEAFF. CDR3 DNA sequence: TGTGCCAGCAGTAAAGGGGAGGTGAACACTGAAGCTTTCTTT.

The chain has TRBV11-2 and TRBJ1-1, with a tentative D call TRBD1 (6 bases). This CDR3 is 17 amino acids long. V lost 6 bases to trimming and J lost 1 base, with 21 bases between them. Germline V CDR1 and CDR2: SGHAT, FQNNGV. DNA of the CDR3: TGTGCCAGCAGAGGGGGTCCAGATCTCGTGACGAACACTGAAGCTTTCTTT. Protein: CASRGGPDLVTNTEAFF.

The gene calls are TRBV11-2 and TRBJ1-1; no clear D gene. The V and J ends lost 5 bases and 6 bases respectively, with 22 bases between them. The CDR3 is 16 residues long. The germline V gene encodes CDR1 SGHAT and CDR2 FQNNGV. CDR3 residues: CASSRGGEPFWAEAFF. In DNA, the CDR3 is TGTGCCAGCAGCCGCGGTGGAGAGCCGTTTTGGGCTGAAGCTTTCTTT.

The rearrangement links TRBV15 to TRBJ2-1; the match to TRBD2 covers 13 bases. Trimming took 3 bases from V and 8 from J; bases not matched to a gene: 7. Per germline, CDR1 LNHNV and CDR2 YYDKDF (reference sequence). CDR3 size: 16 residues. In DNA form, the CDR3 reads TGTGCCACCAGCAGCCAACTAGCGGGGGGGATCTATGAGCAGTTCTTC. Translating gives CATSSQLAGGIYEQFF.

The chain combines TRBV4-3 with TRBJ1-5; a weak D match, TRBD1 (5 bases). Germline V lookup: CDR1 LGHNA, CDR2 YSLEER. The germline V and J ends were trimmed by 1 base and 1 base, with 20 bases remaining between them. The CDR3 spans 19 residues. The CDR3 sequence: CASSQGRDLGLGSNQPQHF. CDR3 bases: TGCGCCAGCAGCCAAGGCCGCGATTTGGGACTCGGCAGCAATCAGCCCCAGCATTTT.

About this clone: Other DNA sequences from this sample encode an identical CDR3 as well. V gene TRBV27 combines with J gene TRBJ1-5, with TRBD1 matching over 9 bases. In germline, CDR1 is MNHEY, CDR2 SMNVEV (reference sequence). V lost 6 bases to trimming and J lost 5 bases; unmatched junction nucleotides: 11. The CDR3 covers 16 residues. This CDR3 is CASSMGLDRGDQPQHF. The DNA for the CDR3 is TGTGCCAGCAGCATGGGACTCGACAGGGGGGATCAGCCCCAGCATTTT.

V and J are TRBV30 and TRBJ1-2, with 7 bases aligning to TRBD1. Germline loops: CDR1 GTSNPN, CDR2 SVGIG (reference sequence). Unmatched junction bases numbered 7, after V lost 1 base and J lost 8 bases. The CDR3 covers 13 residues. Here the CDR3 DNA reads TGTGCCTGGAGTGAAGACAGGGCTGAGGGCTACACCTTC. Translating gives CAWSEDRAEGYTF.

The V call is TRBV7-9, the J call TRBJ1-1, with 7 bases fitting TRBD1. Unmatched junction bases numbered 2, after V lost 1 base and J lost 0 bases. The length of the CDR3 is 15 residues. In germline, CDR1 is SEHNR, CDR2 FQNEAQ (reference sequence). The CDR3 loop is CASSLDQGVNTEAFF. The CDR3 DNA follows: TGTGCCAGCAGCTTAGATCAGGGGGTGAACACTGAAGCTTTCTTT.

CDR3 in amino acids: CASSLRRGFSGANVLTF. The DNA of the CDR3 is TGTGCCAGCAGCCTTCGGCGGGGGTTCTCTGGGGCCAACGTCCTGACTTTC. The chain links TRBV28 to TRBJ2-6; 7 bases fit TRBD2. CDR1 MDHEN and CDR2 SYDVKM come from the germline V gene. CDR3 size: 17 residues. The ends lost 6 bases at V and 0 bases at J; junction bases unmatched: 8.

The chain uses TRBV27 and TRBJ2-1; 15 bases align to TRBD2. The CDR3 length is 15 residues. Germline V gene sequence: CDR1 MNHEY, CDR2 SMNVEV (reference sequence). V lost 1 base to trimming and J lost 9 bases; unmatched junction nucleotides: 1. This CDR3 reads CASSLWGLAGGEQFF. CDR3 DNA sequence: TGTGCCAGCAGTTTATGGGGACTAGCGGGGGGTGAGCAGTTCTTC.

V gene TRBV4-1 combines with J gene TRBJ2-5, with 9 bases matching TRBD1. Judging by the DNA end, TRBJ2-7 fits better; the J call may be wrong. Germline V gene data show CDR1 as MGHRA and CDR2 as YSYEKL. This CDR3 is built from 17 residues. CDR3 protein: CASSQETDRGVPYEQYF. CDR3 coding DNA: TGCGCCAGCAGCCAAGAGACTGACAGGGGGGTCCCCTACGAGCAGTACTTC.

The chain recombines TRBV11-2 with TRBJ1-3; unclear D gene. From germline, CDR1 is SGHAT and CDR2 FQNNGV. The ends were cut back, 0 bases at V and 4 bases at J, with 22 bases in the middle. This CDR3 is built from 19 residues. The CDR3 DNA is TGTGCCAGCAGCTTAGATCTAACCCGGGGAGCGGATCAGGGAAACACCATATATTTT. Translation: CASSLDLTRGADQGNTIYF.

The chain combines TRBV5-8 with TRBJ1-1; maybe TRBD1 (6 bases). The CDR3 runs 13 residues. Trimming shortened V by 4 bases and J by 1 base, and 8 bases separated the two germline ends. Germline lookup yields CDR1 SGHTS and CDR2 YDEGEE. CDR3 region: CASSRTENTEAFF. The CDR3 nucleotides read TGTGCCAGCAGCCGGACAGAGAACACTGAAGCTTTCTTT.

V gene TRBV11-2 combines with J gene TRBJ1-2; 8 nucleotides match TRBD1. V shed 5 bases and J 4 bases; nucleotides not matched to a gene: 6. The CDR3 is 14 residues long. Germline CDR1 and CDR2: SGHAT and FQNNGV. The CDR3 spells CASSPGQGGYGYTF. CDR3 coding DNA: TGTGCCAGCAGCCCTGGACAGGGTGGCTATGGCTACACCTTC.

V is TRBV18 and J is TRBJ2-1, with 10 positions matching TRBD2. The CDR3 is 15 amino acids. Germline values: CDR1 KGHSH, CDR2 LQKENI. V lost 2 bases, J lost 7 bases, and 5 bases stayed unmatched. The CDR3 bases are TGTGCCAGCTCACCAAAAGCGGGGGGGCGGAATGAGCAGTTCTTC. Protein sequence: CASSPKAGGRNEQFF.

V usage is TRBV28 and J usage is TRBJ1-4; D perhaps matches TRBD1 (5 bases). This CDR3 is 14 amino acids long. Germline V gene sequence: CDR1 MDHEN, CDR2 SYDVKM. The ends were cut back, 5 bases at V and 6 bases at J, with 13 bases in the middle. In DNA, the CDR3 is TGTGCCAGCAGTGGCAGGGTTGGGGATGAAAAACTGTTTTTT. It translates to CASSGRVGDEKLFF. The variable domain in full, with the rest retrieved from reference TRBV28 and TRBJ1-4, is DVKVTQSSRYLVKRTGEKVFLECVQDMDHENMFWYRQDPGLGLRLIYFSYDVKMKEKGDIPEGYSVSREKKERFSLILESASTNQTSMYLCASSGRVGDEKLFFGSGTQLSVL.

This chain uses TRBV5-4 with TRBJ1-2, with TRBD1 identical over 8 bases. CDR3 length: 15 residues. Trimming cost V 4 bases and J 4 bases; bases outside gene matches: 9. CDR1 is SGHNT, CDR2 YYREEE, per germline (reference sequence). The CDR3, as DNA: TGTGCCAGCAGCGAGAACAGGGGGTGGAGCTATGGCTACACCTTC. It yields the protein CASSENRGWSYGYTF.